The rows below give T cell receptor beta chains drawn from one sample of a study of identical twins. TCRdb independently ran MiXCR on the 5' RACE reads; one entry per CDR3 protein. The table includes a few hundred thousand distinct CDR3 sequences, roughly a tenth detected once. Material for sequencing was memory T cells sorted from blood. The receptor source for this set is a man aged 50-59 years in good health. Each CDR3 is given with its conserved first and last residue. A D gene is named only where the DNA matches it firmly. Rows give clone size only sometimes, using once, few, many, or a class for an expanded clone.

j_call d_call v_call clone_size cdr3_aa cdr3_nt
TRBJ1-1 TRBD1 TRBV27 few CASSFQGDYTEAFF TGTGCCAGCAGTTTTCAGGGGGATTACACTGAAGCTTTCTTT
TRBJ1-6 TRBD1 TRBV4-2 many CASKRDSLYNSPLHF TGTGCCAGCAAACGGGACAGTCTTTATAATTCACCCCTCCACTTT
TRBJ1-2 NA TRBV7-8 few CASSLSGVGGGYTF TGTGCCAGCAGCTTATCGGGGGTTGGAGGTGGCTACACCTTC
TRBJ1-4 NA TRBV12-3/TRBV12-4 many CASSLGRGRNEKLFF TGTGCCAGCAGTTTAGGTAGGGGAAGAAATGAAAAACTGTTTTTT
TRBJ1-4 NA TRBV9 many CASSVTGATNEKLFF TGTGCCAGCAGCGTCACAGGTGCAACTAATGAAAAACTGTTTTTT
TRBJ2-7 NA TRBV7-2 once CASRLVGPPSPYEQYF TGTGCCAGCAGACTCGTGGGGCCACCCAGCCCCTACGAGCAGTACTTC
TRBJ2-7 NA TRBV6-2/TRBV6-3 many CASSLRDFYEQYF TGTGCCAGCAGTTTACGGGACTTCTACGAGCAGTACTTC
TRBJ2-1 TRBD2 TRBV20-1 NA CSATTAGGSYNEQFF TGCAGTGCTACCACAGCGGGAGGTTCCTACAATGAGCAGTTCTTC
TRBJ2-7 TRBD2 TRBV5-1 NA CASSHGTGYPGTSGNYEQYF TGCGCCAGCAGCCACGGGACAGGCTACCCCGGGACTAGCGGAAACTACGAGCAGTACTTC
TRBJ1-5 NA TRBV7-2 NA CASSLVKNQPQHF TGTGCCAGCAGCTTAGTCAAAAATCAGCCCCAGCATTTT
TRBJ2-2 TRBD2 TRBV6-2/TRBV6-3 NA CASRRPPGLAGGELFF TGTGCCAGCAGACGCCCCCCGGGCCTAGCGGGCGGGGAGCTGTTTTTT
TRBJ1-5 TRBD1 TRBV4-2 few CASSREQGRGQPQHF TGTGCCAGCAGCCGCGAACAGGGGAGGGGTCAGCCCCAGCATTTT
TRBJ2-2 TRBD2 TRBV20-1 many CSAREPDSGGTRSNTGELFF TGCAGTGCTAGAGAGCCTGACAGCGGGGGGACGAGATCGAACACCGGGGAGCTGTTTTTT
TRBJ2-7 TRBD2 TRBV11-2 few CASSLTGSGTRTYEQYF TGTGCCAGCAGCTTAACGGGAAGTGGGACTAGAACCTACGAGCAGTACTTC
TRBJ2-7 TRBD1 TRBV29-1 many CSVRDRSHSYEQYF TGCAGCGTTCGGGACAGGTCCCATTCCTACGAGCAGTACTTC
TRBJ1-4 NA TRBV15 many CATSGDRRKLFF TGTGCCACCAGCGGAGACAGGAGAAAACTGTTTTTT
TRBJ2-1 NA TRBV11-2 many CASSLERGEQFF TGTGCCAGCAGCTTAGAACGGGGAGAGCAGTTCTTC
TRBJ1-3 NA TRBV4-3 many CASSQEAASGNTIYF TGCGCCAGCAGCCAAGAGGCGGCGTCTGGAAACACCATATATTTT
TRBJ2-7 NA TRBV5-1 NA CASSLSGGSPYPHF TGCGCCAGCAGCTTGTCTGGGGGATCTCCTTATCCCCACTTC
TRBJ1-1 NA TRBV5-1 many CASSMGTVNTEAFF TGCGCCAGCAGCATGGGCACGGTGAACACTGAAGCTTTCTTT
TRBJ2-2 NA TRBV5-1 many CASSKTQPDTGELFF TGCGCCAGCAGCAAAACTCAGCCAGACACCGGGGAGCTGTTTTTT
TRBJ2-5 TRBD2 TRBV20-1 many CSANRLAGGLETQYF TGCAGTGCTAATAGACTAGCGGGAGGGTTAGAGACCCAGTACTTC
TRBJ2-7 NA TRBV4-3 NA CASSPAPGGVYEQYF TGCGCCAGCAGCCCCGCTCCGGGGGGCGTCTACGAGCAGTACTTC
TRBJ1-6 NA TRBV20-1 few CSASPQSSGVPLHF TGCAGTGCTAGCCCACAGTCTTCTGGTGTGCCCCTCCACTTT
TRBJ2-1 TRBD2 TRBV10-3 few CAIRPPTSVNEQFF TGTGCCATCAGACCCCCCACTAGCGTGAATGAGCAGTTCTTC
TRBJ1-3 NA TRBV19 many CASSIIGSNSGNTIYF TGTGCCAGTAGTATCATCGGCAGCAACTCTGGAAACACCATATATTTT
TRBJ2-3 TRBD2 TRBV2 many CASSSTSGGYTDTQYF TGTGCCAGCAGTTCGACTAGCGGGGGGTACACAGATACGCAGTATTTT
TRBJ2-1 TRBD2 TRBV5-1 NA CASSLGWEGPRGNEQFF TGCGCCAGCAGCTTGGGATGGGAGGGCCCTCGAGGCAATGAGCAGTTCTTC
TRBJ1-2 TRBD1 TRBV9 NA CASSPGQIDGYTF TGTGCCAGCAGCCCGGGACAGATTGATGGCTACACCTTC
TRBJ1-1 TRBD1 TRBV11-2 NA CASSVAGGLGEAFF TGTGCCAGCAGCGTCGCAGGGGGCTTGGGTGAAGCTTTCTTT
TRBJ2-5 NA TRBV7-6 NA CASTQGRKETQSF TGTGCCAGCACACAGGGGAGGAAAGAGACCCAGTCCTTC
TRBJ2-7 TRBD1 TRBV28 many CASSRQGLGYEQYF TGTGCCAGCAGCCGACAGGGTCTTGGTTACGAGCAGTACTTC